This T cell receptor (beta chain) came from a study of metastatic and nonmetastatic thyroid tumors. Study context: The authors compared repertoires across blood and tumor or nodule tissue from malignant and benign thyroid patients. General study results and limits: For both blood and tumor, malignant thyroid tumors reportedly showed significantly higher TCR beta diversity than benign nodules did.

Thyroid surgery was performed in patients who had received no treatment beforehand. A word on this clone: The antigen remains unidentified.

Authors' data handling: CDR3 was compared across clinicopathological groups, and the resulting differences were used to build a distant-metastasis classifier for papillary thyroid cancer. MiXCR was used by TCRdb to re-call the PCR reads. Clone size and V and J calls follow TCRdb, not the original study. This table holds 40,000 or so clones, 40% to 55% found once. Sequencing used tumor tissue. This TCR came from a male donor with papillary thyroid cancer or a benign thyroid nodule (not recorded which). Some clones in this sample may be carry-over from other donors' samples.

CDR3 nucleotides: TGTGCCAGTAGTATATTCCAGGGCATACAGGGCACCGGGGAGCTGTTTTTT. Translated, it gives CASSIFQGIQGTGELFF. The rearrangement uses TRBV19 and TRBJ2-2; possible D gene TRBD1, 6 bases. With 2 bases removed from V and 4 bases from J, the gap between germline ends came to 17 bases. Germline loops: CDR1 LNHDA, CDR2 SQIVND (reference sequence). The CDR3 loop spans 17 amino acids.